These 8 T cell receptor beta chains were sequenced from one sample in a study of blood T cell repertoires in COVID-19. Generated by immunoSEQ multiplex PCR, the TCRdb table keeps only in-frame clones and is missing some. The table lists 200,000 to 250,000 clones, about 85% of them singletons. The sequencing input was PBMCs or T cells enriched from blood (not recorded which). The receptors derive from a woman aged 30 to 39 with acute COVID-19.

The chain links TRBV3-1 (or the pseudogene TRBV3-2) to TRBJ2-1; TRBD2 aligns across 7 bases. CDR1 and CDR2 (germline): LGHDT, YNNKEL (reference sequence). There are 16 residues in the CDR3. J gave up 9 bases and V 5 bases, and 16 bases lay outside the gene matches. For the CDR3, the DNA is TGTGCCAGCAGCTCAAGAAACAGCGGGGTCCTGGGTGAGCAGTTCTTC. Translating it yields CASSSRNSGVLGEQFF.

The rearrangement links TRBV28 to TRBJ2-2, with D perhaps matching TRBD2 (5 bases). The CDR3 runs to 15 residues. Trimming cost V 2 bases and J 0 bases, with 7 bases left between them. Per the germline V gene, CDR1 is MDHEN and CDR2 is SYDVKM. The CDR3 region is CASSLHGANTGELFF. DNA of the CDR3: TGTGCCAGCAGTTTACACGGGGCGAACACCGGGGAGCTGTTTTTT.

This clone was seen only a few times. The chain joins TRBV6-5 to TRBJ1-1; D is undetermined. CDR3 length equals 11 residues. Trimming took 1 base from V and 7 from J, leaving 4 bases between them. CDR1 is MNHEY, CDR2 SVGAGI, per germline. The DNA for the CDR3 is TGTGCCAGCAGTTACTACGGTGAAGCTTTCTTT. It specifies CASSYYGEAFF.

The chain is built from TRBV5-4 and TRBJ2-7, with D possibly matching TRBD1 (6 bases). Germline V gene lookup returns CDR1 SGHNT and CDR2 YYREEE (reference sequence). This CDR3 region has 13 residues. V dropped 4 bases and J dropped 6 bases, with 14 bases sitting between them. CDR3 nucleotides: TGTGCCAGCAGCCCTGGACAGTGGGCCGAGCAGTACTTC. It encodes CASSPGQWAEQYF.

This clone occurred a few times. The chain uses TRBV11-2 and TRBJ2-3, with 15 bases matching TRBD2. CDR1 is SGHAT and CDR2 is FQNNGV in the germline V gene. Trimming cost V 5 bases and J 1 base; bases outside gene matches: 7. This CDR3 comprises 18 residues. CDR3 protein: CASSPGLAGGPGTDTQYF. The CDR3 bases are TGTGCCAGCAGCCCCGGACTAGCGGGGGGGCCCGGCACAGATACGCAGTATTTT.

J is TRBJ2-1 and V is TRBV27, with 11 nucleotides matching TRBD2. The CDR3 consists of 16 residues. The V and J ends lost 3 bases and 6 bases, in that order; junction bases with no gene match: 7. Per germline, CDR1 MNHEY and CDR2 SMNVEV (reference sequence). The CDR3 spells CASSLRLAGGLNEQFF. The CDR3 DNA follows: TGTGCCAGCAGTTTGAGGCTAGCGGGGGGACTCAATGAGCAGTTCTTC.

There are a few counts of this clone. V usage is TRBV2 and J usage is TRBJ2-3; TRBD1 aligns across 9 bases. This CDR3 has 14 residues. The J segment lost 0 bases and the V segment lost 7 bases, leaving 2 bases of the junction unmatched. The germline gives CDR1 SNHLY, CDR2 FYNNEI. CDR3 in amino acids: CASKGTGSTDTQYF. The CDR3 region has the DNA TGTGCCAGCAAAGGGACAGGGAGCACAGATACGCAGTATTTT.

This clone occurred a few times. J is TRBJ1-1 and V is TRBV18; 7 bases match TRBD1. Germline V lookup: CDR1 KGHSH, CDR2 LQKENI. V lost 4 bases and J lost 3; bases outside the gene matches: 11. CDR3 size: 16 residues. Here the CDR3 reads CASSLRTFQGDTEAFF. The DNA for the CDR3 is TGTGCCAGCTCACTCAGAACGTTTCAGGGGGACACTGAAGCTTTCTTT. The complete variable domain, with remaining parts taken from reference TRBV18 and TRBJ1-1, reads NAGVMQNPRHLVRRRGQEARLRCSPMKGHSHVYWYRQLPEEGLKFMVYLQKENIIDESGMPKERFSAEFPKEGPSILRIQQVVRGDSAAYFCASSLRTFQGDTEAFFGQGTRLTVV.